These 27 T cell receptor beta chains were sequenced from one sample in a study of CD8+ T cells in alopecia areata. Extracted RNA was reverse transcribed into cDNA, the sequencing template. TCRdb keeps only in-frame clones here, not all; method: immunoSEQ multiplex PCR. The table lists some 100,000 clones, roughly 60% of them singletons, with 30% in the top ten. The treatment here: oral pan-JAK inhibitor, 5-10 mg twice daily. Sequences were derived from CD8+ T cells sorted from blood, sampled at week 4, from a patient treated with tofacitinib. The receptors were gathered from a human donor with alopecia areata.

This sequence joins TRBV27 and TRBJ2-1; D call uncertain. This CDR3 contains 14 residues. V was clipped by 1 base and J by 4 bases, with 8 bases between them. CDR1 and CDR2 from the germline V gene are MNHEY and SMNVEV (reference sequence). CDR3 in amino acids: CASSLFPLYNEQFF. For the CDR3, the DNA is TGTGCCAGCAGTTTATTCCCCCTATACAATGAGCAGTTCTTC.

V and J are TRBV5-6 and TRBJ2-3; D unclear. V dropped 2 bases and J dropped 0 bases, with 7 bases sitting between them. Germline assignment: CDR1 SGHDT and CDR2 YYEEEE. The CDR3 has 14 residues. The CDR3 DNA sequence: TGTGCCAGCAGCTTCGGCAGTAGCACAGATACGCAGTATTTT. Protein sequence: CASSFGSSTDTQYF.

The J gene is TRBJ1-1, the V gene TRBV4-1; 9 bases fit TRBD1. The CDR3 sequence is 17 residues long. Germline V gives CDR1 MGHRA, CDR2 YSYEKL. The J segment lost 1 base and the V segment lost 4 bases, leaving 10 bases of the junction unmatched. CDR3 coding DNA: TGCGCCAGCAGCCCTCACGAACAGGGGGCGTCGAACACTGAAGCTTTCTTT. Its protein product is CASSPHEQGASNTEAFF.

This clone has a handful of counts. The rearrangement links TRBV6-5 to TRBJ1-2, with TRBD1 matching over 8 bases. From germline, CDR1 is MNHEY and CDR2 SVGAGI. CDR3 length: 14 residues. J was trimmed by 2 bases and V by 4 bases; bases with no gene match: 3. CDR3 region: CASSLTGANYGYTF. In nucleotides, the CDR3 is TGTGCCAGCAGTTTGACAGGGGCGAACTATGGCTACACCTTC.

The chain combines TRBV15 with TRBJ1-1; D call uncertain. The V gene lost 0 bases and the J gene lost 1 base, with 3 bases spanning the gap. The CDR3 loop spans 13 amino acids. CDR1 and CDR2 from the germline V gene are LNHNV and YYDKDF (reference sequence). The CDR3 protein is CATSREKNTEAFF. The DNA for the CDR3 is TGTGCCACCAGCAGAGAGAAGAACACTGAAGCTTTCTTT.

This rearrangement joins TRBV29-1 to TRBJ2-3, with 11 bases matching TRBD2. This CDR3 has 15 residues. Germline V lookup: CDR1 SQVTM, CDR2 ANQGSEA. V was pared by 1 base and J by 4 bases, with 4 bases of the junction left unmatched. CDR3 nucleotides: TGCAGCGTTGAAGGACTAGCGGGGTGGGCAGATACGCAGTATTTT. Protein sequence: CSVEGLAGWADTQYF.

The chain's CDR3 is CASSLAGVAEAFF. The DNA for the CDR3 is TGTGCCAGCAGCTTAGCGGGGGTGGCTGAAGCTTTCTTT. V usage is TRBV7-9 and J usage is TRBJ1-1, with a possible D match to TRBD1 (5 bases). This CDR3 comprises 13 residues. Germline V lookup: CDR1 SEHNR, CDR2 FQNEAQ (reference sequence). Trimming left V 0 bases short and J 6 bases short, with 8 bases between.

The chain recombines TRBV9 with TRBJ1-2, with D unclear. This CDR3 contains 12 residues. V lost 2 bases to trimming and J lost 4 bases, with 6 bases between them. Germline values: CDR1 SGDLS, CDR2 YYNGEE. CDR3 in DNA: TGTGCCAGCAGCGTCCAACCCTATGGCTACACCTTC. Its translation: CASSVQPYGYTF. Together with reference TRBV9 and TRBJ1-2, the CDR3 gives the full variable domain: DSGVTQTPKHLITATGQRVTLRCSPRSGDLSVYWYQQSLDQGLQFLIQYYNGEERAKGNILERFSAQQFPDLHSELNLSSLELGDSALYFCASSVQPYGYTFGSGTRLTVV.

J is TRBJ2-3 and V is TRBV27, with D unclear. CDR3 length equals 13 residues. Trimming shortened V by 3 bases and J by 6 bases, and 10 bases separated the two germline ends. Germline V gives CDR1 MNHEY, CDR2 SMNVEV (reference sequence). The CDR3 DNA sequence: TGTGCCAGCAGTTTTTCTGTCGGCGATACGCAGTATTTT. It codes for CASSFSVGDTQYF.

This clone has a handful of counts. For the CDR3, the DNA is TGTGCCATCAGTGGGAAGGACGCCGTTAGTTTAGGCTACACCTTC. It encodes CAISGKDAVSLGYTF. The chain links TRBV10-3 to TRBJ1-2; no reliable D call. CDR3 length: 15 residues. Deletions cut 4 bases from V and 8 bases from J, with 20 bases between. Germline-derived CDR1 and CDR2 are ENHRY and SYGVKD.

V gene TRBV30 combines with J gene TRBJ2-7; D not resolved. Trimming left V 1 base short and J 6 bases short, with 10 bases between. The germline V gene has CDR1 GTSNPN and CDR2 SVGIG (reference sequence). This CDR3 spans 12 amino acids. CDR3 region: CAWSAPPGEQYF. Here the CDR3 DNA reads TGTGCCTGGAGTGCCCCCCCGGGCGAGCAGTACTTC.

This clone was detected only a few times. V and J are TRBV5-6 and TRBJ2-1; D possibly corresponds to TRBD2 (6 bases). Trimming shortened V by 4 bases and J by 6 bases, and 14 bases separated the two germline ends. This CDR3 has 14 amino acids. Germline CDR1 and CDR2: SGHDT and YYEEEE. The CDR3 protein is CASSTSGGPNEQFF. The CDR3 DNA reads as TGTGCCAGCAGCACCTCCGGGGGTCCCAATGAGCAGTTCTTC. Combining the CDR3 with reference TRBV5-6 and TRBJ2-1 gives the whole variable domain DAGVTQSPTHLIKTRGQQVTLRCSPKSGHDTVSWYQQALGQGPQFIFQYYEEEERQRGNFPDRFSGHQFPNYSSELNVNALLLGDSALYLCASSTSGGPNEQFFGPGTRLTVL.

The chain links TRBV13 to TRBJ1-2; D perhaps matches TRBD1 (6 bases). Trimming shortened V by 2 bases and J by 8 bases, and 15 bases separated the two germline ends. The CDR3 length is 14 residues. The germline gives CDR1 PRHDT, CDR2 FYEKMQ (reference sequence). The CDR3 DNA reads TGTGCCAGCAGCTTAAGTACAGGGATGCGAGGCTACACCTTC. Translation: CASSLSTGMRGYTF.

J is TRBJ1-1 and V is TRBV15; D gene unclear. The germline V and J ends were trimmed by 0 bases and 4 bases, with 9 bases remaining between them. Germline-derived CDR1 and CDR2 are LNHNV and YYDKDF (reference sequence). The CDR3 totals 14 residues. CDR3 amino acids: CATSRERAATEAFF. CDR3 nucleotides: TGTGCCACCAGCAGAGAAAGGGCGGCCACTGAAGCTTTCTTT.

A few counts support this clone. CDR3 residues: CASNLSPGTNQPQHF. The CDR3 DNA sequence: TGTGCCAGCAACCTATCCCCCGGAACCAATCAGCCCCAGCATTTT. This chain connects TRBV27 to TRBJ1-5; D not certain. The CDR3 runs to 15 residues. The V gene's germline CDR1 is MNHEY and CDR2 SMNVEV (reference sequence). V was clipped by 7 bases and J by 3 bases, with 16 bases between them.

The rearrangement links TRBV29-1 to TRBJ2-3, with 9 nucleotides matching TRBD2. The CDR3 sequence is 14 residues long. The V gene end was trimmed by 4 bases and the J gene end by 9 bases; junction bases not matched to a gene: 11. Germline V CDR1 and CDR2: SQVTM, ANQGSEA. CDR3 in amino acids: CSVGSGGPLTTQYF. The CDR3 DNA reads TGCAGCGTTGGAAGCGGGGGGCCTTTGACCACGCAGTATTTT.

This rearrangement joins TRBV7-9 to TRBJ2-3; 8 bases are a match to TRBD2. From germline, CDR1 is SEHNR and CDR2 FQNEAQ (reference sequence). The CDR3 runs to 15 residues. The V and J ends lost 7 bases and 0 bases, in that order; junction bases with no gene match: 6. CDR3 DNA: TGTGCCAGCATCCTTAGCGGGATGAGCACAGATACGCAGTATTTT. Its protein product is CASILSGMSTDTQYF.

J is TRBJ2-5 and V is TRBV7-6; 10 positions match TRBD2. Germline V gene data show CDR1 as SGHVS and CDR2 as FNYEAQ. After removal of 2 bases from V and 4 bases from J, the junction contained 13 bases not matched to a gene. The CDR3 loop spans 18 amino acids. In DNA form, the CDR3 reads TGTGCCAGCAGCTTAACTAGCGGGGTCTTTGCTATGGGAGAGACCCAGTACTTC. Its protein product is CASSLTSGVFAMGETQYF.

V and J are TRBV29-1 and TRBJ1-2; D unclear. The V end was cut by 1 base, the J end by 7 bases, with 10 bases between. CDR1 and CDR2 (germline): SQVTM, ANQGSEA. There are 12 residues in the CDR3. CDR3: CSVEVPRFGYTF. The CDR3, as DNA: TGCAGCGTTGAAGTACCAAGATTTGGCTACACCTTC.

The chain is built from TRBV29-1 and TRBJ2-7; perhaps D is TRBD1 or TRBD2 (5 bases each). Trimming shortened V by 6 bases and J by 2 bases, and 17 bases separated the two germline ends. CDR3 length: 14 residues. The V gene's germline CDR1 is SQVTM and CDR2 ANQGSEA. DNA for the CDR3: TGCAGCGTCGAGCCAGGACACGGGACCTACGAGCAGTACTTC. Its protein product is CSVEPGHGTYEQYF.

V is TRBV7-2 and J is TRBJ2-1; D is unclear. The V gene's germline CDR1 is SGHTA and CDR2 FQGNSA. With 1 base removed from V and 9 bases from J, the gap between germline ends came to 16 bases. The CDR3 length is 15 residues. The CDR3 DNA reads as TGTGCCAGCAGCTTAGACGGGCAGAGTATCACTGAGCAGTTCTTC. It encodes CASSLDGQSITEQFF. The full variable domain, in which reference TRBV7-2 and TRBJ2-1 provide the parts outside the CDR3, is GAGVSQSPSNKVTEKGKDVELRCDPISGHTALYWYRQSLGQGLEFLIYFQGNSAPDKSGLPSDRFSAERTGGSVSTLTIQRTQQEDSAVYLCASSLDGQSITEQFFGPGTRLTVL.

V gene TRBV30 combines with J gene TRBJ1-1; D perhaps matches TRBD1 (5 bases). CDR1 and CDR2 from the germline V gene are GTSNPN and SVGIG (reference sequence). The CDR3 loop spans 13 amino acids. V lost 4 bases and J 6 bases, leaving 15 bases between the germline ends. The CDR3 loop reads CAWITFGTPEAFF. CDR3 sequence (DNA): TGTGCCTGGATTACCTTCGGGACTCCTGAAGCTTTCTTT.

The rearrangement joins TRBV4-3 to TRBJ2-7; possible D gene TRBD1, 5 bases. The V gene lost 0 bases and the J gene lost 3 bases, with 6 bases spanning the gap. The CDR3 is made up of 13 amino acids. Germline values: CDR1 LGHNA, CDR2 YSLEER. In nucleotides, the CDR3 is TGCGCCAGCAGCCAAGACAGGGACTACGAGCAGTACTTC. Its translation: CASSQDRDYEQYF.

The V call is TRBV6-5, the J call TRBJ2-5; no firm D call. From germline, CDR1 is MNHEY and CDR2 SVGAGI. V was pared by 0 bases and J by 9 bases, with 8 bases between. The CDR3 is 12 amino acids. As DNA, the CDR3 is TGTGCCAGCAGTTACTCGAATGGGCCCCAGTACTTC. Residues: CASSYSNGPQYF.

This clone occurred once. The CDR3 here is CASSQDRTSGSNEQYF. The DNA for the CDR3 is TGCGCCAGCAGCCAAGATCGTACTAGTGGGTCGAATGAGCAGTACTTC. The chain links TRBV4-3 to TRBJ2-7, with a possible D match to TRBD2 (5 bases). Deletions cut 0 bases from V and 7 bases from J, with 19 bases between. Germline CDR1 and CDR2: LGHNA and YSLEER. This CDR3 is built from 16 residues.

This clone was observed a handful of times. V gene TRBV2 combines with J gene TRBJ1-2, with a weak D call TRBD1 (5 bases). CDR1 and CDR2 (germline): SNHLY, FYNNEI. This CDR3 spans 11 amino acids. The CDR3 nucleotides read TGTGGGCGGAAAGGGGTCTATGGCTACACCTTC. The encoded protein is CGRKGVYGYTF.

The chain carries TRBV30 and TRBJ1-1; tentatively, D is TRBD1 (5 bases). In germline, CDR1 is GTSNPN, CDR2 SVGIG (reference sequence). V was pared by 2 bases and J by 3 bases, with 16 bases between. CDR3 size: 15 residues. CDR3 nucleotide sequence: TGTGCCTGGAGTCAGGGCCTGGGGGTGGACACTGAAGCTTTCTTT. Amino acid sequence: CAWSQGLGVDTEAFF.